The 9 T cell receptor beta chains below were found in one sample sequenced in a study of OX40 agonist ivuxolimab in advanced cancers. Sequenced by immunoSEQ multiplex PCR; TCRdb stores in-frame clones only, minus some. This sample has tens of thousands of clones, with approximately 90% found just once. Sequencing was performed on CD4+ or CD8+ T cells sorted from blood, taken in a trial of the OX40 agonist ivuxolimab. These receptors were collected from an adult with an advanced solid tumor such as melanoma, head and neck, liver or kidney cancer.

V is TRBV15 and J is TRBJ2-1; TRBD2 matches 7 bases. The CDR3 spans 16 residues. Per germline, CDR1 LNHNV and CDR2 YYDKDF (reference sequence). The ends lost 6 bases at V and 0 bases at J; junction bases unmatched: 8. CDR3 nucleotide sequence: TGTGCCACCAGGGACCTCCGGACTAGCTCCTACAATGAGCAGTTCTTC. Translating it yields CATRDLRTSSYNEQFF.

J is TRBJ2-3 and V is TRBV7-9, with 14 positions matching TRBD2. The CDR3 spans 17 residues. Per germline, CDR1 SEHNR and CDR2 FQNEAQ (reference sequence). V gave up 1 base and J gave up 6 bases; unmatched junction bases: 6. CDR3 sequence: CASSLVGTSGSPDTQYF. CDR3 nucleotides: TGTGCCAGCAGCTTAGTCGGGACTAGCGGGAGTCCGGATACGCAGTATTTT.

The chain recombines TRBV19 with TRBJ1-5; no reliable D call. The V end was cut by 4 bases, the J end by 11 bases, with 12 bases between. Germline loops: CDR1 LNHDA, CDR2 SQIVND (reference sequence). The CDR3 totals 12 residues. The CDR3 loop is CASSTHSATQHF. CDR3 DNA: TGTGCCAGTAGTACCCACAGCGCGACCCAGCATTTT.

The chain has TRBV9 and TRBJ1-2, with D possibly matching TRBD1 (5 bases). This CDR3 spans 12 amino acids. From germline, CDR1 is SGDLS and CDR2 YYNGEE. The V end lost 2 bases, the J end lost 8 bases, and 10 bases lay between the germline ends. The CDR3 reads CASSVLWGGYTF. As DNA, the CDR3 is TGTGCCAGCAGCGTTCTATGGGGGGGCTACACCTTC.

The chain joins TRBV7-3 to TRBJ2-5; D is tentatively TRBD1 or TRBD2 (5 bases each). This CDR3 is 13 amino acids long. Trimming pared 4 bases from V and 5 bases from J, leaving 11 bases between. The germline CDR1 and CDR2 sequences are SGHTA and FQGTGA. The CDR3 protein is CASSWGTGETQYF. The CDR3, as DNA: TGTGCCAGCAGCTGGGGGACCGGGGAGACCCAGTACTTC.

This chain connects TRBV5-4 to TRBJ2-7; 10 bases match TRBD2. J lost 2 bases, V lost 5 bases, and 10 bases had no gene match. This CDR3 region has 16 residues. CDR1 SGHNT and CDR2 YYREEE come from the germline V gene (reference sequence). The CDR3 nucleotides read TGTGCCAGCAGTCCTAGCGGGAGCAAAGGACCCTACGAGCAGTACTTC. Translated, it gives CASSPSGSKGPYEQYF.

The chain recombines TRBV5-4 with TRBJ2-7; maybe TRBD2 (6 bases). Germline V CDR1 and CDR2: SGHNT, YYREEE (reference sequence). This CDR3 comprises 14 residues. Trimming removed 6 bases from V and 4 bases from J, with 17 bases in between. The CDR3 nucleotides are TGTGCCAGCACATCCATGGCGGGATCTTACGAGCAGTACTTC. Translation gives CASTSMAGSYEQYF.

The chain links TRBV7-8 to TRBJ2-1, with 8 positions matching TRBD2. V shed 5 bases and J 11 bases; nucleotides not matched to a gene: 8. Germline-derived CDR1 and CDR2 are SGHVS and FQNEAQ. The CDR3 covers 13 residues. CDR3 bases: TGTGCCAGCAGCGGAACCGGGACTAGTAAGCAGTTCTTC. Its protein product is CASSGTGTSKQFF.

The chain recombines TRBV7-9 with TRBJ1-2; 9 bases map to TRBD1. The V gene's germline CDR1 is SEHNR and CDR2 FQNEAQ (reference sequence). CDR3 size: 17 residues. Germline trimming cut 4 bases from V and 0 bases from J; bases unmatched to any gene: 9. This CDR3 is CASSSWTGDSSNYGYTF. CDR3 DNA sequence: TGTGCCAGCAGCTCCTGGACAGGGGACTCTTCTAACTATGGCTACACCTTC.